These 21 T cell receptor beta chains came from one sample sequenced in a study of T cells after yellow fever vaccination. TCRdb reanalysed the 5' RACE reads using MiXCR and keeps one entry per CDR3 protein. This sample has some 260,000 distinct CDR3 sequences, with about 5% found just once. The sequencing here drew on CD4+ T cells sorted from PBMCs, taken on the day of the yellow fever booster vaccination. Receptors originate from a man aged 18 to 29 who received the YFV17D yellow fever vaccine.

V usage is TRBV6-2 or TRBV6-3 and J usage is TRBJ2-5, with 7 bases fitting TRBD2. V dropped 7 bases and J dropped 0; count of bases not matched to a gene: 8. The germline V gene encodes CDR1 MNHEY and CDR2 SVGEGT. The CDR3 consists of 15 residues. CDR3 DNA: TGTGCCAGCACCGGGGACTACATTTACCAAGAGACCCAGTACTTC. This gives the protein CASTGDYIYQETQYF.

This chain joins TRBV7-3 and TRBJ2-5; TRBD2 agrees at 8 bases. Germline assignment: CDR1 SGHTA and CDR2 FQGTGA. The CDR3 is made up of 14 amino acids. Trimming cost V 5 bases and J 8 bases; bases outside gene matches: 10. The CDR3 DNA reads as TGTGCCAGCAGCAAGTATAGCGGGGAGGGAACCCAGTACTTC. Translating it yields CASSKYSGEGTQYF.

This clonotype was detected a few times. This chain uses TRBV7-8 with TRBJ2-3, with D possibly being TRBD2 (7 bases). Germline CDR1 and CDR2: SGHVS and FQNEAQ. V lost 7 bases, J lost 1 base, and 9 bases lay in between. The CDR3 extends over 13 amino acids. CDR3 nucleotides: TGTGCCAGCAACGGGGGGCGCACAGATACGCAGTATTTT. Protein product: CASNGGRTDTQYF.

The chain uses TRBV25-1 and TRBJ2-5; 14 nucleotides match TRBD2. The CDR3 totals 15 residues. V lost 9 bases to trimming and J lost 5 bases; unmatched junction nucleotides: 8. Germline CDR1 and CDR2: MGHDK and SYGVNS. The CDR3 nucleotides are TGTGCCAGTACGACTAGCGGGGGGGCTGGGGAGACCCAGTACTTC. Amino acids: CASTTSGGAGETQYF.

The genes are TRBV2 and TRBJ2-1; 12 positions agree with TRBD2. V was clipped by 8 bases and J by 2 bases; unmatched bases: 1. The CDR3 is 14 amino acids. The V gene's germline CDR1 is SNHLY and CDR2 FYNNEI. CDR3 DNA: TGTGCCAGCCGACTAGCGGGGGCCTACAATGAGCAGTTCTTC. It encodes CASRLAGAYNEQFF.

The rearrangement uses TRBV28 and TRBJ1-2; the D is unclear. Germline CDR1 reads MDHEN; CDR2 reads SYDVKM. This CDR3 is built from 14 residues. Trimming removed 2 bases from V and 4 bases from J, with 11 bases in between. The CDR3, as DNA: TGTGCCAGCAGTTTAATACTCGAGCCCTATGGCTACACCTTC. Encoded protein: CASSLILEPYGYTF.

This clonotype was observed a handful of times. CDR3 protein: CASSRQVGFGSGYTF. In DNA, the CDR3 is TGTGCCAGCAGCCGCCAGGTAGGATTCGGTAGCGGCTACACCTTC. This sequence joins TRBV3-1 and TRBJ1-2; D gene ambiguous. Trimming pared 4 bases from V and 8 bases from J, leaving 20 bases between. The CDR3 runs 15 residues. Looked up from germline, CDR1 is LGHDT and CDR2 is YNNKEL (reference sequence).

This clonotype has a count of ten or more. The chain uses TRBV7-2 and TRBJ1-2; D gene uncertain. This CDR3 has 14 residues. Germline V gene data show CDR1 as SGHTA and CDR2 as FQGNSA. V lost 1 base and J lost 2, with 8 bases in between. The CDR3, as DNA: TGTGCCAGCAGCTTAGGGGGATCGAACTATGGCTACACCTTC. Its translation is CASSLGGSNYGYTF.

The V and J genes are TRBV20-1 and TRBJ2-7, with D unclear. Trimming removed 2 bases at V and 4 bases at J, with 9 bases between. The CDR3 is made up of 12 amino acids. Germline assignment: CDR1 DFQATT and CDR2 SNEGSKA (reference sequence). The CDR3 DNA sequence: TGCAGTGCTAGACCTGACATGTACGAGCAGTACTTC. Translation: CSARPDMYEQYF.

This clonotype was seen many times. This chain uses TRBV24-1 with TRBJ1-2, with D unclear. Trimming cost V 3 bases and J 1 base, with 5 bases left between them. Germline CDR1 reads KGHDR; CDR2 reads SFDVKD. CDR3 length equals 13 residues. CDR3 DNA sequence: TGTGCCACCAGTGATCTTCGTAACTATGGCTACACCTTC. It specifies CATSDLRNYGYTF.

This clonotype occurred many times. CDR3 in DNA: TGCGCCAGCAGCCGGGACACATCCCAAGAGACCCAGTACTTC. Its protein product is CASSRDTSQETQYF. The chain recombines TRBV5-1 with TRBJ2-5; tentative D call: TRBD1 (6 bases). The ends were cut back, 4 bases at V and 1 base at J, with 11 bases in the middle. CDR1 is SGHRS, CDR2 YFSETQ, per germline. The CDR3 is 14 residues long.

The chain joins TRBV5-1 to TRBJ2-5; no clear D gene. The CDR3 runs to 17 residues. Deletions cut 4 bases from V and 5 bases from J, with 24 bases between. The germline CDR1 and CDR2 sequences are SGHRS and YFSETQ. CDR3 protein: CASSQTAGSHLGETQYF. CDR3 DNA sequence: TGCGCCAGCAGCCAAACTGCCGGGTCCCATCTCGGGGAGACCCAGTACTTC.

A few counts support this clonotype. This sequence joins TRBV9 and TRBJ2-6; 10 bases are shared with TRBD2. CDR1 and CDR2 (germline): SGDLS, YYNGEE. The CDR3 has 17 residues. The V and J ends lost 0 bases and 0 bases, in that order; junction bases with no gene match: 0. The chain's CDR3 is CASSVVAGGSGANVLTF. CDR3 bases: TGTGCCAGCAGCGTAGTAGCGGGGGGCTCTGGGGCCAACGTCCTGACTTTC.

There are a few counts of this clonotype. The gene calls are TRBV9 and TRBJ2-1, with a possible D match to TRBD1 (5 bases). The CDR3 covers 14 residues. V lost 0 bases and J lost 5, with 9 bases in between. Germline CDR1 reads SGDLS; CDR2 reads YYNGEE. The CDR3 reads CASSVVAGHNEQFF. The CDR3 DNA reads TGTGCCAGCAGCGTAGTGGCAGGGCACAATGAGCAGTTCTTC.

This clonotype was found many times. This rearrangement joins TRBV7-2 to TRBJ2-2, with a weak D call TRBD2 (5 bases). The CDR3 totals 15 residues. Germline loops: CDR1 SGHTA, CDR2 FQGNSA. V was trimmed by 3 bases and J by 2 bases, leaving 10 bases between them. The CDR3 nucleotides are TGTGCCAGCAGCTTGGGCGCTAGCAACACCGGGGAGCTGTTTTTT. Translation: CASSLGASNTGELFF.

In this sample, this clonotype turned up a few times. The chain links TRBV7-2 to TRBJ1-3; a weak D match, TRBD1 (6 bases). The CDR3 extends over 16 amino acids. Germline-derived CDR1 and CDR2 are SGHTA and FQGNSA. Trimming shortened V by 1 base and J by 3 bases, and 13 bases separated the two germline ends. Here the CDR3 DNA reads TGTGCCAGCAGCTTAGGCGCCGGGGGCTTTGGAAACACCATATATTTT. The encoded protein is CASSLGAGGFGNTIYF.

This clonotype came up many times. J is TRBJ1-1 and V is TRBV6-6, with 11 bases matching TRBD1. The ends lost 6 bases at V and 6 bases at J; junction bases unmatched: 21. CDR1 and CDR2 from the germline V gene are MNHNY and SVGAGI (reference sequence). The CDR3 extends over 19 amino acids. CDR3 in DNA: TGTGCCAGCAGCACTATTCTCCCTAGATATCCGGGACAGGGGGCTGAAGCTTTCTTT. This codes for CASSTILPRYPGQGAEAFF.

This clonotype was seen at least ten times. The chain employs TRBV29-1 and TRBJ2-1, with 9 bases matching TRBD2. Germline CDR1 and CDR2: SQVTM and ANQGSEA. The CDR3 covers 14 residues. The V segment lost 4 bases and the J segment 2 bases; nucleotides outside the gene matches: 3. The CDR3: CSVGRGGTYNEQFF. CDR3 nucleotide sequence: TGCAGCGTTGGGCGGGGGGGGACCTACAATGAGCAGTTCTTC.

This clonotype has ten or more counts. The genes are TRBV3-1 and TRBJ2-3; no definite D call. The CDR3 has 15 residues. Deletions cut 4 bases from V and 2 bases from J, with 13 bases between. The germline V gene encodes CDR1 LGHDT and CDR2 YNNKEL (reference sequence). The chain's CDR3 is CASSLEQTLTDTQYF. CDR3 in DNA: TGTGCCAGCAGCCTGGAGCAAACCCTCACAGATACGCAGTATTTT.

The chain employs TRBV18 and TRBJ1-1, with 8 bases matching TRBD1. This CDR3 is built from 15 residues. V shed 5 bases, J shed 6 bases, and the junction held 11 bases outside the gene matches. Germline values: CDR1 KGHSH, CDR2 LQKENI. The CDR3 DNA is TGTGCCAGCTCAAATACGGACAGGGCGATCCCTGAAGCTTTCTTT. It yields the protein CASSNTDRAIPEAFF.

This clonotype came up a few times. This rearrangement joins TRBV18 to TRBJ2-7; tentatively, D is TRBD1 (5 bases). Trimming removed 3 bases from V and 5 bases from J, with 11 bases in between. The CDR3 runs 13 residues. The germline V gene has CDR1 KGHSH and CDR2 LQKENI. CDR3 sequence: CASSPPSDNEQYF. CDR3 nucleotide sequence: TGTGCCAGCTCACCTCCATCGGACAACGAGCAGTACTTC.